The present TCR beta chain was sequenced within a study of T cell repertoires in cytomegalovirus infection. Overall study: Public TCR beta signatures were indicative of both CMV infection and a matching HLA type. Study-wide findings and caveats: There were HLA-C-restricted CMV-specific TCR beta clonotypes dominating the ex vivo response. Individuals carrying CMV plus the relevant HLA were identified by cumulative frequency of public TCR beta families.

This clonotype was counted at least ten times. The target antigen is unknown. TCRdb reprocessed the reads via MiXCR and lists one record per CDR3 protein. The table records roughly 49,000 distinct CDR3 sequences, about a fifth of them present only once. The source was CD8+ T cells from cultured PBMCs, collected from culture after CMV antigen stimulation. The sequence came from a human donor in good health (CMV status not recorded). Some clones in this sample may be carry-over from other donors' samples.

The CDR3 nucleotides read TGTGCCAGCATGGACAGGGGATTGAACTATGGCTACACCTTC. It yields the protein CASMDRGLNYGYTF. V and J are TRBV27 and TRBJ1-2; 9 nucleotides match TRBD1. Germline CDR1 and CDR2: MNHEY and SMNVEV (reference sequence). This CDR3 spans 14 amino acids. The V segment lost 7 bases and the J segment 2 bases; nucleotides outside the gene matches: 5.